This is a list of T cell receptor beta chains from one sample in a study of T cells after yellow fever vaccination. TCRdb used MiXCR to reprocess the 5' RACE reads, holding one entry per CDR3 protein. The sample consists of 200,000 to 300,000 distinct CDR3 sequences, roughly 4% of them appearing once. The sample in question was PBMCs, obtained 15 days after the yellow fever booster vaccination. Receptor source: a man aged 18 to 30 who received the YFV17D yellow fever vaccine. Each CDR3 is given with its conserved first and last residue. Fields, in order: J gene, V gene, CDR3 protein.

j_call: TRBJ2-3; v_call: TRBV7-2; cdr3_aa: CASSLGTTSTDTQYF
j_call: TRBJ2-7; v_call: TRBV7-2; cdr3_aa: CASSFSGQGEQYF
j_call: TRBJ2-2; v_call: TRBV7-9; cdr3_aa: CASSRNSNTGELFF
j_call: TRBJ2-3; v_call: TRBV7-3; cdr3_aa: CASSPTMGADTQYF
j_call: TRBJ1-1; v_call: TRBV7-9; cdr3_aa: CASSYSSGQGYTEAFF
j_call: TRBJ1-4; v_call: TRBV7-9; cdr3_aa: CASSLAIGATNEKLFF
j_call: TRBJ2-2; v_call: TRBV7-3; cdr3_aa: CASSPGLAFTGELFF
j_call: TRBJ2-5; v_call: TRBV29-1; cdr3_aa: CSPIFLGVETQYF
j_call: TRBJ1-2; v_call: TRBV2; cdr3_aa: CASSQDRGRYGYTF
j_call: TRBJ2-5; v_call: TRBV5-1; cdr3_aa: CASSRGAGLQETQYF
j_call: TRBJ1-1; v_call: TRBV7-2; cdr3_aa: CASSFLTGIGTEAFF
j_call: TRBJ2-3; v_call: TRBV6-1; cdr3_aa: CASSLGTYTDTQYF
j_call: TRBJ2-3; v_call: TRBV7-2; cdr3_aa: CASRPDRGLGTDTQYF
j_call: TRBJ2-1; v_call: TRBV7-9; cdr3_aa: CASSLGPGQGSNEQFF
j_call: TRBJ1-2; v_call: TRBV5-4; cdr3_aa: CASSLFRDYYGYTF
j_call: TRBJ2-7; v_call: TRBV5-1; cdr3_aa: CASSLAQGNEQYF
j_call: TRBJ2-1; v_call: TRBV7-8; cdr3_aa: CASSLAAGGLLYNEQFF
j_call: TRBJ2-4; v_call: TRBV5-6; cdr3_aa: CASRSRGTAKNIQYF
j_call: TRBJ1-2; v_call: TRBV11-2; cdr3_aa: CASSSLKRTGNYGYTF
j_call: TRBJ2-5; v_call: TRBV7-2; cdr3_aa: CASSSSRETQYF
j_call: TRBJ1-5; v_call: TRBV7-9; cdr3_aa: CASSPEVSMGVLNQPQHF
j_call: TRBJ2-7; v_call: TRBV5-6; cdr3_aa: CASSLTGEQYF
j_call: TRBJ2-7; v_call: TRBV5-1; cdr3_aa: CASSLEGDSYEQYF
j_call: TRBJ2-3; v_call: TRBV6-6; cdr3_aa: CASSYGGAADTQYF
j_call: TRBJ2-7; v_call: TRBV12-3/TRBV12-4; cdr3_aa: CASSLGLAVLEQYF
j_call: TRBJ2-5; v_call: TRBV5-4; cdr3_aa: CASSLESGGQETQYF
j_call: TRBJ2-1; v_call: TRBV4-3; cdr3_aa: CASSQRGESNEQFF
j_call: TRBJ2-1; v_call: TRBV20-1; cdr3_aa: CSAREEGQAYNEQFF
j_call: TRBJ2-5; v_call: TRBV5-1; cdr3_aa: CASSMIVQETQYF
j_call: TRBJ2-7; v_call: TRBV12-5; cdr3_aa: CASGFRLDEQYF
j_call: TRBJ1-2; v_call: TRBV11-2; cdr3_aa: CASSPGQGGNGYTF
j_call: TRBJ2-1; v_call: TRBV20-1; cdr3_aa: CSARGGTSEYNEQFF